This is a list of T cell receptor beta chains from one sample in a study of Ad26.COV2.S vaccination and SARS-CoV-2 variants. Sequencing used immunoSEQ multiplex PCR; TCRdb keeps in-frame clones, though not all of them. The sample holds approximately 240,000 clones, approximately 88% seen once. This sample comprised peripheral blood, obtained in a trial of Ad26.COV2.S vaccine versus placebo. The receptors derive from a person aged 18-65 years who received the Ad26.COV2.S COVID-19 vaccine or a placebo. Each CDR3 is given with its conserved first and last residue. D genes are given only for firm matches. The listing skips clone size in some rows; elsewhere it reads once, few, many or a size class.

d_call: TRBD2
j_call: TRBJ2-3
cdr3_length: 18
v_call: TRBV9
clone_size: -
cdr3_nt: TGTGCCAGCAGCGGACCGGGACTAGCGGGAGGGAGCACAGATACGCAGTATTTT
cdr3_aa: CASSGPGLAGGSTDTQYF

d_call: TRBD1
j_call: TRBJ1-2
cdr3_length: 15
v_call: TRBV7-2
clone_size: -
cdr3_nt: TGTGCCAGCAGCCCAGGACAGGGGGCTAACTATGGCTACACCTTC
cdr3_aa: CASSPGQGANYGYTF

d_call: TRBD1
j_call: TRBJ2-7
cdr3_length: 14
v_call: TRBV27
clone_size: -
cdr3_nt: TGTGCCAGCAGGACGGGACAGATCTCCTACGAGCAGTACTTC
cdr3_aa: CASRTGQISYEQYF

d_call: -
j_call: TRBJ1-1
cdr3_length: 12
v_call: TRBV13
clone_size: -
cdr3_nt: TGTGCCAGCAGCTTAGGTGCAGTCGAAGCTTTCTTT
cdr3_aa: CASSLGAVEAFF

d_call: TRBD1
j_call: TRBJ2-2
cdr3_length: 16
v_call: TRBV7-6
clone_size: -
cdr3_nt: TGTGCCAGCAGCCACGGGACAGGGGGAAGCACCGGGGAGCTGTTTTTT
cdr3_aa: CASSHGTGGSTGELFF

d_call: TRBD1
j_call: TRBJ1-6
cdr3_length: 15
v_call: TRBV27
clone_size: once
cdr3_nt: TGTGCCAGCAGTACCACGGGACAGGGTTATTCACCCCTCCACTTT
cdr3_aa: CASSTTGQGYSPLHF

d_call: -
j_call: TRBJ1-1
cdr3_length: 14
v_call: TRBV29-1
clone_size: -
cdr3_nt: TGCAGCGTTGGCAATGGAGGGAGCGGTACCGAAGCTTTCTTT
cdr3_aa: CSVGNGGSGTEAFF

d_call: TRBD1
j_call: TRBJ2-2
cdr3_length: 15
v_call: TRBV28
clone_size: -
cdr3_nt: TGTGCCAGCAGCCGGACAGGGGGAATGGCCGGGGAGCTGTTTTTT
cdr3_aa: CASSRTGGMAGELFF

d_call: TRBD1
j_call: TRBJ1-2
cdr3_length: 15
v_call: TRBV7-6
clone_size: -
cdr3_nt: TGTGCCAGCAGCTTAGGGGGGACAGGGTCCGATGGCTACACCTTC
cdr3_aa: CASSLGGTGSDGYTF

d_call: -
j_call: TRBJ2-7
cdr3_length: 14
v_call: TRBV6-2/TRBV6-3
clone_size: -
cdr3_nt: TGTGCCAGCAGTTACTCAGTCACTAGCTACGAGCAGTACTTC
cdr3_aa: CASSYSVTSYEQYF

d_call: TRBD2
j_call: TRBJ2-1
cdr3_length: 14
v_call: TRBV27
clone_size: -
cdr3_nt: TGTGCCAGCAGTAGCGGGGGGCCGTACAATGAGCAGTTCTTC
cdr3_aa: CASSSGGPYNEQFF

d_call: TRBD2
j_call: TRBJ2-7
cdr3_length: 15
v_call: TRBV7-2
clone_size: -
cdr3_nt: TGTGCCAGCAGCTTAGCGGGGACTACTATCTACGAGCAGTACTTC
cdr3_aa: CASSLAGTTIYEQYF

d_call: TRBD1
j_call: TRBJ1-3
cdr3_length: 16
v_call: TRBV5-5
clone_size: -
cdr3_nt: TGTGCCAGCAGCAAAGGACAGGGGGGCTCTGGAAACACCATATATTTT
cdr3_aa: CASSKGQGGSGNTIYF

d_call: -
j_call: TRBJ2-3
cdr3_length: 14
v_call: TRBV7-9
clone_size: -
cdr3_nt: TGTGCCAGCAGCTTAGGAGCAACCCGGGATACGCAGTATTTT
cdr3_aa: CASSLGATRDTQYF

d_call: -
j_call: TRBJ1-1
cdr3_length: 12
v_call: TRBV19
clone_size: -
cdr3_nt: TGTGCCAGTAGTATACCCGGGTCCGAAGCTTTCTTT
cdr3_aa: CASSIPGSEAFF

d_call: -
j_call: TRBJ1-1
cdr3_length: 15
v_call: TRBV19
clone_size: -
cdr3_nt: TGTGCCAGTAGTATAACGCGGGCAGTGAACACTGAAGCTTTCTTT
cdr3_aa: CASSITRAVNTEAFF

d_call: TRBD1
j_call: TRBJ2-6
cdr3_length: 17
v_call: TRBV3-1/TRBV3-2
clone_size: -
cdr3_nt: TGTGCCAGCACCCAGCGGACAGGTTCGTCCGGGGCCAACGTCCTGACTTTC
cdr3_aa: CASTQRTGSSGANVLTF

d_call: TRBD1
j_call: TRBJ1-2
cdr3_length: 17
v_call: TRBV29-1
clone_size: -
cdr3_nt: TGCAGCGTTGATTTCGTGGGACAGGGCTCGTCTAACTATGGCTACACCTTC
cdr3_aa: CSVDFVGQGSSNYGYTF

d_call: TRBD1
j_call: TRBJ1-4
cdr3_length: 14
v_call: TRBV2
clone_size: -
cdr3_nt: TGTGCCAGCAGGGTGGACAGGGTAGGGGAAAAACTGTTTTTT
cdr3_aa: CASRVDRVGEKLFF

d_call: TRBD1
j_call: TRBJ1-2
cdr3_length: 15
v_call: TRBV9
clone_size: -
cdr3_nt: TGTGCCAGCAGCCCCTCGACAGGGTCTGGATATGGCTACACCTTC
cdr3_aa: CASSPSTGSGYGYTF

d_call: -
j_call: TRBJ2-1
cdr3_length: 16
v_call: TRBV5-1
clone_size: -
cdr3_nt: TGCGCCAGCAGCCCCGGAGGGGGTGGGGGCCCAAGAGAGCAGTTCTTC
cdr3_aa: CASSPGGGGGPREQFF

d_call: TRBD2
j_call: TRBJ2-1
cdr3_length: 14
v_call: TRBV10-3
clone_size: -
cdr3_nt: TGTGCCATCAGTGAGTCTACTAGCGGGAGTGAGCAGTTCTTC
cdr3_aa: CAISESTSGSEQFF

d_call: -
j_call: TRBJ1-5
cdr3_length: 15
v_call: TRBV19
clone_size: -
cdr3_nt: TGTGCCAGTAGCGGGACACAACATAGCAATCAGCCCCAGCATTTT
cdr3_aa: CASSGTQHSNQPQHF

d_call: TRBD2
j_call: TRBJ2-2
cdr3_length: 17
v_call: TRBV5-1
clone_size: -
cdr3_nt: TGCGCCAGCAGCTTGTTAAGGCTAGCGGGAGGCACCGGGGAGCTGTTTTTT
cdr3_aa: CASSLLRLAGGTGELFF

d_call: TRBD1
j_call: TRBJ1-4
cdr3_length: 15
v_call: TRBV24-1
clone_size: few
cdr3_nt: TGTGCCACCAGTGACCCCGGGACAGGGGAAGAAAAACTGTTTTTT
cdr3_aa: CATSDPGTGEEKLFF

d_call: -
j_call: TRBJ2-3
cdr3_length: 15
v_call: TRBV5-6
clone_size: -
cdr3_nt: TGTGCCAGCAGCTTAGCTGGGGGGAGCACAGATACGCAGTATTTT
cdr3_aa: CASSLAGGSTDTQYF

d_call: TRBD2
j_call: TRBJ2-3
cdr3_length: 16
v_call: TRBV9
clone_size: -
cdr3_nt: TGTGCCAGCAGCGTAGGTCTAGCGGGAGTTGAATATACGCAGTATTTT
cdr3_aa: CASSVGLAGVEYTQYF

d_call: -
j_call: TRBJ1-2
cdr3_length: 13
v_call: TRBV30
clone_size: -
cdr3_nt: TGTGCCTTTGACGCGTTGAAGGACTATGGCTACACCTTC
cdr3_aa: CAFDALKDYGYTF

d_call: -
j_call: TRBJ2-5
cdr3_length: 13
v_call: TRBV19
clone_size: -
cdr3_nt: TGTGCCACCGGACCCACAGGAGAAGAGACCCAGTACTTC
cdr3_aa: CATGPTGEETQYF

d_call: TRBD2
j_call: TRBJ2-3
cdr3_length: 16
v_call: TRBV12-5
clone_size: once
cdr3_nt: TGTGCTAGTTCTTCCTCTCTAGCGGGGATCACAGATACGCAGTATTTT
cdr3_aa: CASSSSLAGITDTQYF

d_call: -
j_call: TRBJ1-2
cdr3_length: 14
v_call: TRBV6-1
clone_size: -
cdr3_nt: TGTGCCAGCAGTGATCTGCAGGGCTCGGGCGGCTACACCTTC
cdr3_aa: CASSDLQGSGGYTF

d_call: -
j_call: TRBJ2-1
cdr3_length: 14
v_call: TRBV6-1
clone_size: medium-sized
cdr3_nt: TGTGCCAGCAGTGAAGAGGTCAACTACAATGAGCAGTTCTTC
cdr3_aa: CASSEEVNYNEQFF

d_call: -
j_call: TRBJ1-1
cdr3_length: 15
v_call: TRBV7-3
clone_size: -
cdr3_nt: TGTGCCAGCAGCCCCGAGACAGGACGGTACACTGAAGCTTTCTTT
cdr3_aa: CASSPETGRYTEAFF

d_call: -
j_call: TRBJ1-6
cdr3_length: 14
v_call: TRBV6-5
clone_size: -
cdr3_nt: TGTGCCAGCAGTCCCCGCGGGGGAGATTCACCCCTCCACTTT
cdr3_aa: CASSPRGGDSPLHF

d_call: TRBD1
j_call: TRBJ2-2
cdr3_length: 16
v_call: TRBV4-2
clone_size: few
cdr3_nt: TGTGCCAGCAGCCAAGGAGACAGGGACGGCACCGGGGAGCTGTTTTTT
cdr3_aa: CASSQGDRDGTGELFF

d_call: -
j_call: TRBJ2-5
cdr3_length: 15
v_call: TRBV7-6
clone_size: -
cdr3_nt: TGTGCCAGCAGCTTAGTTGCGAGGGCCATGGAGACCCAGTACTTC
cdr3_aa: CASSLVARAMETQYF

d_call: TRBD2
j_call: TRBJ2-3
cdr3_length: 14
v_call: TRBV19
clone_size: -
cdr3_nt: TGTGCCAGTAGTCCGACTAGCGAGGTCGATACGCAGTATTTT
cdr3_aa: CASSPTSEVDTQYF

d_call: -
j_call: TRBJ2-7
cdr3_length: 14
v_call: TRBV11-3
clone_size: -
cdr3_nt: TGTGCCAGCAGCTTATCGGGCAGCTCCTACGAGCAGTACTTC
cdr3_aa: CASSLSGSSYEQYF

d_call: -
j_call: TRBJ1-3
cdr3_length: 16
v_call: TRBV10-3
clone_size: -
cdr3_nt: TGTGCCATCAGTGAGTCGTTGAACCTGGGGGGAAACACCATATATTTT
cdr3_aa: CAISESLNLGGNTIYF

d_call: TRBD2
j_call: TRBJ2-6
cdr3_length: 16
v_call: TRBV19
clone_size: -
cdr3_nt: TGTGCCAGCACTAGCGGGGGGGTTTACGGGGCCAACGTCCTGACTTTC
cdr3_aa: CASTSGGVYGANVLTF

d_call: TRBD2
j_call: TRBJ2-2
cdr3_length: 14
v_call: TRBV27
clone_size: -
cdr3_nt: TGTGCCAGCACTCCGGGACTAGGGATCGGGGAGCTGTTTTTT
cdr3_aa: CASTPGLGIGELFF

d_call: TRBD1
j_call: TRBJ1-1
cdr3_length: 16
v_call: TRBV5-1
clone_size: -
cdr3_nt: TGCGCCAGCAGCCTCGACGGGACAGGGGGGAACACTGAAGCTTTCTTT
cdr3_aa: CASSLDGTGGNTEAFF